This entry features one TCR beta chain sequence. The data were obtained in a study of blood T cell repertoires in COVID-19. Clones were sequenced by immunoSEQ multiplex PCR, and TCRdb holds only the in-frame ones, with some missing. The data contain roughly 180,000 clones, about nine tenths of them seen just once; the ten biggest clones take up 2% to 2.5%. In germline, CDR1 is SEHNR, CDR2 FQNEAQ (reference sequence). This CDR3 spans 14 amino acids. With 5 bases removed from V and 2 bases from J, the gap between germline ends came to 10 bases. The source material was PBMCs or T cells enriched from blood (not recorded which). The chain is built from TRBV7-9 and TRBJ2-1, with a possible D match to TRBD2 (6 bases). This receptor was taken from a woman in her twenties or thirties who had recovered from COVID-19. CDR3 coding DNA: TGTGCCAGCAGCGGCGGGGCTACCTACAATGAGCAGTTCTTC. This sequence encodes CASSGGATYNEQFF.